This T cell receptor (beta chain) was captured in a study of glioma-infiltrating T cells. The study's findings and limits: Tissue and blood shared very few CDR3 sequences. Above-expected tissue-blood divergence occurred in all gliomas, most in low-grade ones.

Using RNA template, CDR3s of TCR alpha and beta were amplified with iRepertoire arm-PCR. For one-step reverse transcription and amplification, 100-400 ng of tissue mRNA or PBMC total RNA was used. TCRdb fed the multiplex PCR reads into MiXCR, producing one record per CDR3 protein. The sample consists of about 180,000 distinct CDR3 sequences, more than 35% of them appearing once. As to this clonotype: Its cognate antigen is unknown. A clone one base away is much larger, so this may be a read error.

Germline V lookup: CDR1 DFQATT, CDR2 SNEGSKA (reference sequence). This CDR3 spans 16 amino acids. J lost 3 bases, V lost 1 base, and 6 bases had no gene match. The origin of this receptor is a human donor with low-grade glioma or glioblastoma, undergoing nonglioma brain surgery, or in good health (not recorded which). The sample comprised glioma tissue, nonneoplastic brain tissue, or PBMCs (not recorded which). This chain joins TRBV20-1 and TRBJ2-2; 9 bases are shared with TRBD1. CDR3 sequence (DNA): TGCAGTGCTAGAGTCGGGACAGGGACGGACACCGGGGAGCTGTTTTTT. The encoded protein is CSARVGTGTDTGELFF.